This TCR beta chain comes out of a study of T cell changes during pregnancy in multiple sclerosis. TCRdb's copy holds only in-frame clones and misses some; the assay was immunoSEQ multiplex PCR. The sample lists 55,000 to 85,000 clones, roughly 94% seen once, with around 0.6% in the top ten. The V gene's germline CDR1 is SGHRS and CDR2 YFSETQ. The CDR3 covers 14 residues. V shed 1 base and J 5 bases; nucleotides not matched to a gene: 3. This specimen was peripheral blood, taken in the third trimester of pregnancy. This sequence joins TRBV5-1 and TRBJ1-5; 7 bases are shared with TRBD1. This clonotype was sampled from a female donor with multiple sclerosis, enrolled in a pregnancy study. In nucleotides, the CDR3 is TGCGCCAGCAGCTTGACAGGGGTTGATCAGCCCCAGCATTTT. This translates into CASSLTGVDQPQHF.